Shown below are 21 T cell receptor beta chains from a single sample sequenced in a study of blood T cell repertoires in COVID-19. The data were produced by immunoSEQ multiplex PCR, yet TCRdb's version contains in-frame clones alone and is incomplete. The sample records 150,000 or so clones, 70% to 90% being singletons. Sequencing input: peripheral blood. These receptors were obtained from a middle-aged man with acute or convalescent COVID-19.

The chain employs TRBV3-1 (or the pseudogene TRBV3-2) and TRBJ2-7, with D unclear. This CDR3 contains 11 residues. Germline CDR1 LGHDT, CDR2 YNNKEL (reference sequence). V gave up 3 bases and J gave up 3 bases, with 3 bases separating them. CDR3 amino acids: CASSQSYEQYF. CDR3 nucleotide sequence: TGTGCCAGCAGCCAGAGCTACGAGCAGTACTTC.

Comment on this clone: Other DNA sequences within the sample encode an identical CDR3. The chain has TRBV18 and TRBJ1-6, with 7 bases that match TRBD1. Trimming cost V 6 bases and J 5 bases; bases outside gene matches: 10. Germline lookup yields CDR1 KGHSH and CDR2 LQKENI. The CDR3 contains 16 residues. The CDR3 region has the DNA TGTGCCAGCTCCCCGAGGGGGACAGCCGATAATTCACCCCTCCACTTT. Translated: CASSPRGTADNSPLHF.

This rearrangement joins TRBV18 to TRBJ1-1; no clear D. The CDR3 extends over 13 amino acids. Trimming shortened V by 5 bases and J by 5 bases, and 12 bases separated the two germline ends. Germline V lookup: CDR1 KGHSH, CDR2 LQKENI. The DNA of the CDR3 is TGTGCCAGCTCATCTATCACGGGGACTGAAGCTTTCTTT. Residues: CASSSITGTEAFF.

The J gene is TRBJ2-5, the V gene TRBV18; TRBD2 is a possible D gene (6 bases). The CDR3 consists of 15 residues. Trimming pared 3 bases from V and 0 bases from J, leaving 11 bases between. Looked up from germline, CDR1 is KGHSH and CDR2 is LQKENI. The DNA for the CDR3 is TGTGCCAGCTCACCTCCAGGGAGGTACCAAGAGACCCAGTACTTC. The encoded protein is CASSPPGRYQETQYF.

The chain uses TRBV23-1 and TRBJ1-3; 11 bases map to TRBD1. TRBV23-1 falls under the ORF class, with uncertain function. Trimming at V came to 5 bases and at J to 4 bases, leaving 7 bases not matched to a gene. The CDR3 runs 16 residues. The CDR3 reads CASSEDRGLEGNTIYF. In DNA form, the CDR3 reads TGCGCCAGCAGTGAGGACAGGGGGCTAGAAGGAAACACCATATATTTT.

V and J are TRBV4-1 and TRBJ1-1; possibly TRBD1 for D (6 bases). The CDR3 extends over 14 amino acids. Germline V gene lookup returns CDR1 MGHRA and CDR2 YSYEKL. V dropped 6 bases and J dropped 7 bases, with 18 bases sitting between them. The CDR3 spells CASSGQTPSIEAFF. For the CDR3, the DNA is TGCGCCAGCAGTGGACAGACACCGTCAATTGAAGCTTTCTTT.

Written as DNA, the CDR3 is TGTGCCAGCAGTCCAGGGGTGGGCTCCTACGAGCAGTACTTC. Translating it yields CASSPGVGSYEQYF. The chain is built from TRBV2 and TRBJ2-7, with a possible D match to TRBD1 (6 bases). Germline CDR1 and CDR2: SNHLY and FYNNEI. The CDR3 runs to 14 residues. Between the trimmed V and J ends, which lost 5 bases and 0 bases, there was a span of 11 bases.

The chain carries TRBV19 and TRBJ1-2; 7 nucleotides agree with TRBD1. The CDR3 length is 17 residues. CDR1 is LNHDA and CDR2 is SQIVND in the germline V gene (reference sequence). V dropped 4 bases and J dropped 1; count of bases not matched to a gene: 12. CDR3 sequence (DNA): TGTGCCAGTAGTACCCACTTCGGGACAGCACTTAACTATGGCTACACCTTC. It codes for CASSTHFGTALNYGYTF. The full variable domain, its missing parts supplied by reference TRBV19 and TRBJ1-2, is DGGITQSPKYLFRKEGQNVTLSCEQNLNHDAMYWYRQDPGQGLRLIYYSQIVNDFQKGDIAEGYSVSREKKESFPLTVTSAQKNPTAFYLCASSTHFGTALNYGYTFGSGTRLTVV.

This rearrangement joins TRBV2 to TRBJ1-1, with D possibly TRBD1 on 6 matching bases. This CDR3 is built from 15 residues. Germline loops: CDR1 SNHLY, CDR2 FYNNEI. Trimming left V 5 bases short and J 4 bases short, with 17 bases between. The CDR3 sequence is CASSPQGIGITEAFF. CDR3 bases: TGTGCCAGCAGTCCACAGGGAATAGGGATCACTGAAGCTTTCTTT. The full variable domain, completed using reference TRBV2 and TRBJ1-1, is EPEVTQTPSHQVTQMGQEVILRCVPISNHLYFYWYRQILGQKVEFLVSFYNNEISEKSEIFDDQFSVERPDGSNFTLKIRSTKLEDSAMYFCASSPQGIGITEAFFGQGTRLTVV.

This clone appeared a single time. This chain's CDR3 is CASSPGTSFYEQYF. CDR3 nucleotides: TGTGCCAGCAGCCCGGGGACTAGCTTCTACGAGCAGTACTTC. V is TRBV7-9 and J is TRBJ2-7; 9 bases map to TRBD2. CDR1 SEHNR and CDR2 FQNEAQ come from the germline V gene (reference sequence). This CDR3 is 14 amino acids long. J was trimmed by 3 bases and V by 5 bases; bases with no gene match: 5.

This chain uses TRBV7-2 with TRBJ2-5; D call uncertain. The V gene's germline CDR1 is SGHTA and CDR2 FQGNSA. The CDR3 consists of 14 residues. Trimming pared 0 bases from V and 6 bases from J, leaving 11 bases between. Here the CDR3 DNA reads TGTGCCAGCAGCTTAGCTTCAGGTTTCAAGACCCAGTACTTC. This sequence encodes CASSLASGFKTQYF.

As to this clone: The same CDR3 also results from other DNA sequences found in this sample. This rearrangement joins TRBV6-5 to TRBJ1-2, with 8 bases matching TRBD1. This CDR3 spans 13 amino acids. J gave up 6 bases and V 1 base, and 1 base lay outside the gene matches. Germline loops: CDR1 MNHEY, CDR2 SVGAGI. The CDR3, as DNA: TGTGCCAGCAGTTACTTGACAGGGGATGGCTACACCTTC. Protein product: CASSYLTGDGYTF.

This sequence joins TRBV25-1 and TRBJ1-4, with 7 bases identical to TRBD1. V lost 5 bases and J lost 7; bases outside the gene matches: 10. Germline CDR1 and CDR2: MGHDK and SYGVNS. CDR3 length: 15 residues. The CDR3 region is CASSRQGLLGEKLFF. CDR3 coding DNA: TGTGCCAGCAGTCGACAGGGTCTTTTAGGTGAAAAACTGTTTTTT.

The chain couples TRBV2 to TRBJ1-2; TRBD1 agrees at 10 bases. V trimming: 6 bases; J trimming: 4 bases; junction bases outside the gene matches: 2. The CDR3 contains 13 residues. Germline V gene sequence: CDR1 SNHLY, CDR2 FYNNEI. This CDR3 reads CASRDRGPYGYTF. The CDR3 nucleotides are TGTGCCAGCAGAGACAGGGGGCCCTATGGCTACACCTTC.

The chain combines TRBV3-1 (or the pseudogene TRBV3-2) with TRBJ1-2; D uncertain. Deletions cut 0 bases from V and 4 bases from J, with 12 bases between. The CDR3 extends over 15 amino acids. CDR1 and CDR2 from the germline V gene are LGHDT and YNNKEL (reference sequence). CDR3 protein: CASSQDRRGSYGYTF. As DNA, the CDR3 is TGTGCCAGCAGCCAAGATAGAAGAGGGAGCTATGGCTACACCTTC.

CDR3 region: CASSDSGTFQETQYF. As DNA, the CDR3 is TGCGCCAGCAGTGATTCGGGGACTTTTCAAGAGACCCAGTACTTC. J is TRBJ2-5 and V is TRBV10-2, with D tentatively TRBD2 (6 bases). The CDR3 consists of 15 residues. Germline V gene sequence: CDR1 WSHSY, CDR2 SAAADI. V lost 3 bases and J lost 2, with 13 bases in between.

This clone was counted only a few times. For the CDR3, the DNA is TGCGCCAGCACCTTAAGAGGGACAGGGGGGACTGAAGCTTTCTTT. Translated: CASTLRGTGGTEAFF. This chain joins TRBV23-1 and TRBJ1-1, with 11 bases lining up with TRBD1. TRBV23-1 is assigned to the ORF class and has an uncertain function. CDR3 length equals 15 residues. Losses at the gene ends were 7 bases for V and 5 bases for J; bases not matched to a gene: 9.

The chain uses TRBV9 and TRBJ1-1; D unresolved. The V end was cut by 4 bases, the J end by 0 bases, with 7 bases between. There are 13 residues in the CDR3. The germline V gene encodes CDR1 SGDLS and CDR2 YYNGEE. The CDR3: CASSFAMNTEAFF. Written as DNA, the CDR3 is TGTGCCAGCAGCTTCGCTATGAACACTGAAGCTTTCTTT.

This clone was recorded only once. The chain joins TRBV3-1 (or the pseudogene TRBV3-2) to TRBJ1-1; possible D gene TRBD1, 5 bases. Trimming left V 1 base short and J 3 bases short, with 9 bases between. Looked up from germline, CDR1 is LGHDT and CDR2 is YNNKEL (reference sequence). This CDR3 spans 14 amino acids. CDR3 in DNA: TGTGCCAGCAGCCAAGGTTGGGGGGACACTGAAGCTTTCTTT. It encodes CASSQGWGDTEAFF.

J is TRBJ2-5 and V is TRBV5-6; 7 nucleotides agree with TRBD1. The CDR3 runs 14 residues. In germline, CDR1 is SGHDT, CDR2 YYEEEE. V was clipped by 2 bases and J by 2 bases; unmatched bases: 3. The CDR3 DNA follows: TGTGCCAGCAGCTTTCAACAGGGGCAAGAGACCCAGTACTTC. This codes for CASSFQQGQETQYF. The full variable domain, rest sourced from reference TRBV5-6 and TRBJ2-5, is DAGVTQSPTHLIKTRGQQVTLRCSPKSGHDTVSWYQQALGQGPQFIFQYYEEEERQRGNFPDRFSGHQFPNYSSELNVNALLLGDSALYLCASSFQQGQETQYFGPGTRLLVL.

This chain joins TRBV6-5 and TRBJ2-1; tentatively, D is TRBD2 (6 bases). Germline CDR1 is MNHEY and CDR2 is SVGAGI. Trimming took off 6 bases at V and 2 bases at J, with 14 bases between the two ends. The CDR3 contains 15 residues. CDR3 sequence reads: CASRPLAFAYNEQFF. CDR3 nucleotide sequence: TGTGCCAGCAGGCCTCTAGCGTTCGCCTACAATGAGCAGTTCTTC.